This TCR beta chain was profiled in a study (dated by TCRdb to 2014 to 2015). In terms of the full investigation: The study tested whether tumor-infiltrating Tregs in breast cancer are recruited from blood Tregs or converted in situ from other CD4+ T cell subsets. The study at large found these results: Validation in the larger cohort was restricted to a single TCR beta V-J rearrangement rather than whole repertoires. Tumor memory CD4+ T cell TCR gene usage was found to cluster with blood and lymph node memory CD4+ cells and with lymph node naive CD4+ cells. The greatest overlap of tumor-infiltrating Treg TCR alpha and beta sequences was observed with tumor naive CD4+ T cells, followed by blood naive CD4+ T cells.

To note about this clonotype: Which antigen it targets is not known. No quality values exist for individual bases; no much larger clone is one base distant.

Full-length TCR variable regions were amplified by 5' RACE PCR with constant-region reverse primers, and semi-nested PCR with Nested Universal Primer A was subsequently performed. The ReliaPrep RNA Cell Miniprep System was used to extract total RNA, which was then reverse transcribed into 5'RACE-ready cDNA with the SMARTer RACE 5'/3' Kit. Multiplex adaptors were used to barcode the full-length TCR alpha and beta libraries, which were then sequenced on an Illumina MiSeq. On the authors' methods: For each of nine subset-tissue groups, sequencing data from the five patients were pooled, and the groups were then compared using unsupervised clustering of TCR gene usage. The Morisita-Horn index was used to calculate repertoire similarity, with shared sequences weighted by how much each contributed to each repertoire. TCRdb reanalyzed the raw reads on its own, using fastp at Q25 for trimming and MiXCR for clone calling, and kept in-frame beta chains. Entries are consolidated by CDR3 protein sequence, retaining the most common genes and DNA. The V and J calls reflect TCRdb's pipeline rather than the authors' work. In this sample the table shows over 50,000 distinct CDR3 sequences, over 20% of which occur a single time. Around 3% of the sample belongs to the ten largest clones.

The Miltenyi Naive CD4+ T Cell Isolation kit was used to purify naive CD4+ T cells, and CD25 microbeads were used to remove Tregs. Tregs, naive and memory CD4+ T cells from tumor, blood and ipsilateral draining lymph nodes of five breast cancer patients underwent full-length TCR alpha and beta sequencing. Tumor tissue and lymph nodes obtained from ipsilateral axillary dissection were perfused with PBS, minced and then digested with collagenase I and hyaluronidase. FACS confirmed that the sorted cell populations were more than 90% pure. Input material: tumor-infiltrating naive CD4+ T cells sorted from the breast tumor. The intended sense of this specimen's cell subset or site label: naive CD4+ T cells, CD4+CD45RA+CD25-. This clonotype originated in a female donor with breast cancer.

The encoded CDR3 is CASSLAAGPYEQYF. The DNA sequence reads TGCGCCAGCAGCTTGGCCGCAGGGCCCTACGAGCAGTACTTC. The V and J genes are TRBV5-1 and TRBJ2-7, and perhaps TRBD1 as D gene, on 5 matching bases. The CDR3 covers 14 residues, taking in both the cysteine and the phenylalanine. Only the CDR3 region is kept as DNA, spanning 42 bases read in frame from base 1. Between the V and J ends, shortened by 0 bases and 2 bases respectively, the junction contains 9 bases. In the germline V gene, CDR1 corresponds to SGHRS and CDR2 to YFSETQ.